The 3 T cell receptor beta chains below come from one sample, sequenced in a study of blood T cell repertoires in COVID-19. Repertoires were generated with immunoSEQ multiplex PCR, while TCRdb's copy carries only in-frame clones and drops some. The repertoire holds around 200,000 clones, with 88% as singletons. The specimen was PBMCs or T cells enriched from blood (not recorded which). All receptors derive from a young woman who had recovered from COVID-19.

The J gene is TRBJ1-1, the V gene TRBV7-3, with D possibly TRBD1 on 6 matching bases. The germline V gene encodes CDR1 SGHTA and CDR2 FQGTGA. V was shortened by 5 bases and J by 3 bases, with 13 bases between the two germline ends. The CDR3 contains 14 residues. CDR3 nucleotides: TGTGCCAGCAGCACAACAGGGTTGCACACTGAAGCTTTCTTT. Translated: CASSTTGLHTEAFF. Drawing the rest from reference TRBV7-3 and TRBJ1-1, the complete variable domain is GAGVSQTPSNKVTEKGKYVELRCDPISGHTALYWYRQSLGQGPEFLIYFQGTGAADDSGLPNDRFFAVRPEGSVSTLKIQRTERGDSAVYLCASSTTGLHTEAFFGQGTRLTVV.

The chain is built from TRBV19 and TRBJ2-7; 9 nucleotides match TRBD1. Germline-derived CDR1 and CDR2 are LNHDA and SQIVND (reference sequence). This CDR3 contains 14 residues. The V gene end was trimmed by 6 bases and the J gene end by 0 bases; junction bases not matched to a gene: 3. The CDR3, as DNA: TGTGCCAGTAGGCCGGGACAGGGCTCCTACGAGCAGTACTTC. Amino acid sequence: CASRPGQGSYEQYF.

This clone was counted a single time. This chain joins TRBV7-8 and TRBJ1-1; tentatively, D is TRBD1 (6 bases). Germline V gene sequence: CDR1 SGHVS, CDR2 FQNEAQ. Trimming cost V 4 bases and J 2 bases, with 29 bases left between them. The CDR3 is 20 amino acids. The DNA of the CDR3 is TGTGCCAGCAGCTCCCCCAGGGGTTCGGAAATAAAGGAGATAAACACTGAAGCTTTCTTT. This translates into CASSSPRGSEIKEINTEAFF. Full variable domain (missing parts from reference TRBV7-8 and TRBJ1-1): GAGVSQSPRYKVAKRGQDVALRCDPISGHVSLFWYQQALGQGPEFLTYFQNEAQLDKSGLPSDRFFAERPEGSVSTLKIQRTQQEDSAVYLCASSSPRGSEIKEINTEAFFGQGTRLTVV.